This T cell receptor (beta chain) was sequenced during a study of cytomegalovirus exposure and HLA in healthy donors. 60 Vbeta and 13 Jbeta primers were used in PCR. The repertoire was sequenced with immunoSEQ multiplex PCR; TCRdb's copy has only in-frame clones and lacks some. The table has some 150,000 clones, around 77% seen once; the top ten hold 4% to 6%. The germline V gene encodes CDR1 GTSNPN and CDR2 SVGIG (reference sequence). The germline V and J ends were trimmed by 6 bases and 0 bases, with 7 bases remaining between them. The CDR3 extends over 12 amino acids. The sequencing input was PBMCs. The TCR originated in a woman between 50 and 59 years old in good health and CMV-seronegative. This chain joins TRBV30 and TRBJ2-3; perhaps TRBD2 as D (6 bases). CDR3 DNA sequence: TGTGCCTGTGCGGGGAGCACAGATACGCAGTATTTT. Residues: CACAGSTDTQYF.